The 2 T cell receptor beta chains below were found in one sample sequenced in a study of spatial heterogeneity in lung cancer (dated by TCRdb to about 2019). The full study reports these points: The tumor nonsynonymous mutation count correlated with the number of expanded alpha and beta TCRs within the tumor.

The library was made by 5' RACE. Sequencing was carried out with a NextSeq 500. TCRdb's own reprocessing of the public reads used fastp at Q25 and MiXCR and kept productive beta chains. Entries that share a CDR3 protein sequence are merged under the most common genes and DNA. The sample table holds some 97,000 distinct CDR3 sequences, of which 3.5% to 5% were seen once. 21% of the sample is taken by the ten largest. For these TCRs, the target antigens are not known. The time point label corresponds to: sample taken at primary tumor resection. The sequences come from lung tumor tissue, collected at surgery. All receptors come from a male donor with early-stage non-small cell lung cancer.

In its sample, this clonotype was seen a few times. The chain combines TRBV6-5 with TRBJ2-3; D remains unclear. The CDR3 is made up of 14 amino acids. The germline CDR1 and CDR2 sequences are MNHEY and SVGAGI. Trimming pared 6 bases from V and 3 bases from J, leaving 13 bases between. DNA of the CDR3: TGTGCCAGCAGAAGACTCTCCCCTACAGATACGCAGTATTTT. Amino acid sequence: CASRRLSPTDTQYF.

This clonotype was detected many times. The genes are TRBV4-1 and TRBJ2-2; 10 bases align to TRBD2. Trimming at V came to 0 bases and at J to 1 base, leaving 2 bases not matched to a gene. The CDR3 totals 17 residues. Germline CDR1 is MGHRA and CDR2 is YSYEKL. The CDR3 region is CASSQESSGRNTGELFF. In DNA form, the CDR3 reads TGCGCCAGCAGCCAAGAGTCTAGCGGGAGGAACACCGGGGAGCTGTTTTTT.